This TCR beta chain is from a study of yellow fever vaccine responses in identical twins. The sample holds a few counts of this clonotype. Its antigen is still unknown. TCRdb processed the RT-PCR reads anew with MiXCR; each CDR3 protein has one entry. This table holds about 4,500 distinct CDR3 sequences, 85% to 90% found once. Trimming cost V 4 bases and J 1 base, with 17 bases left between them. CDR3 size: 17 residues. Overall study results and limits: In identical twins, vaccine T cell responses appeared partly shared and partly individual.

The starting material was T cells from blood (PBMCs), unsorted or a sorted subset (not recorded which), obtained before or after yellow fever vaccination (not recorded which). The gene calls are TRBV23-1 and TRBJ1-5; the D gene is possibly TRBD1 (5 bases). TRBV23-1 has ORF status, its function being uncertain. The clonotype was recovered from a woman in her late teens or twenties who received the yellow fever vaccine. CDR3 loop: CASSPQEWDLSNQPQHF. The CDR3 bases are TGCGCCAGCAGTCCGCAGGAGTGGGACCTAAGCAATCAGCCCCAGCATTTT.